The present T cell receptor (beta chain) was sequenced within a study of cytomegalovirus exposure and HLA in healthy donors. Vbeta (60) and Jbeta (13) primers were used in the PCR. In the original workflow: A later analysis tallied 80 million to 100 million unique TCR beta chains, about 9.9 million of them shared. TCRdb keeps only in-frame clones here, not all; method: immunoSEQ multiplex PCR. The D gene and trimming were derived from the DNA, and the V and J assignments and clone size from that table. The sample carries 100,000 to 150,000 clones, approximately 74% recorded once. In this sample, this clone turned up once. In germline, CDR1 is GTSNPN, CDR2 SVGIG (reference sequence). The CDR3 is 17 residues long. V was pared by 2 bases and J by 1 base, with 9 bases of the junction left unmatched.

The chain couples TRBV30 to TRBJ1-5, with 9 bases aligning to TRBD1. This TCR came from a male donor in good health and CMV-seronegative. The sample was PBMCs. CDR3 nucleotides: TGTGCCTGGAGTAGCAACAGGGGGCCCTACAGCAATCAGCCCCAGCATTTT. It yields the protein CAWSSNRGPYSNQPQHF.